The 7 T cell receptor beta chains reported below all come from one sample, sequenced in a study of blood T cell repertoires in COVID-19. Libraries were prepared by immunoSEQ multiplex PCR; TCRdb keeps only in-frame clonotypes and omits some of them. The sample gives roughly 300,000 clones, 84% of which show up once; more than 1.4% is in the top ten. Source material: peripheral blood. Every receptor here comes from a human donor with COVID-19, enrolled during active disease. The donor label of this sample is uncertain.

V usage is TRBV7-9 and J usage is TRBJ1-4, with D perhaps TRBD1 (5 bases). Per germline, CDR1 SEHNR and CDR2 FQNEAQ (reference sequence). CDR3 size: 15 residues. Trimming left V 5 bases short and J 6 bases short, with 16 bases between. The CDR3 is CASSHPRGGHEKLFF. The CDR3 DNA reads as TGTGCCAGCAGCCATCCCCGCGGGGGACATGAAAAACTGTTTTTT.

The genes are TRBV11-1 and TRBJ2-7; D possibly corresponds to TRBD2 (6 bases). The CDR3 sequence is 15 residues long. Germline V lookup: CDR1 SGHAT, CDR2 FQDESV (reference sequence). V gave up 5 bases and J gave up 2 bases, with 16 bases separating them. The CDR3 sequence is CASSPRGGRTYEQYF. CDR3 DNA sequence: TGTGCCAGCAGCCCGAGGGGAGGTCGTACCTACGAGCAGTACTTC.

The chain combines TRBV18 with TRBJ1-1, with a possible D match to TRBD1 (5 bases). The CDR3 totals 16 residues. V dropped 3 bases and J dropped 2 bases, with 16 bases sitting between them. Germline loops: CDR1 KGHSH, CDR2 LQKENI. The CDR3 DNA sequence: TGTGCCAGCTCACCCCAGGGTTCCCTCAGAAACACTGAAGCTTTCTTT. Its translation is CASSPQGSLRNTEAFF.

The genes are TRBV30 and TRBJ1-1; 10 bases agree with TRBD1. The CDR3 has 13 amino acids. Germline CDR1 GTSNPN, CDR2 SVGIG (reference sequence). J was trimmed by 10 bases and V by 2 bases; bases with no gene match: 7. The CDR3, as DNA: TGTGCCTGGAGTCCGACAGGGGGCCCTTTAGCTTTCTTT. Protein: CAWSPTGGPLAFF.

This chain joins TRBV9 and TRBJ2-3, with TRBD2 as a possible D gene (6 bases). The CDR3 covers 15 residues. In germline, CDR1 is SGDLS, CDR2 YYNGEE. Trimming shortened V by 3 bases and J by 1 base, and 12 bases separated the two germline ends. The CDR3 spells CASSDTGTGTDTQYF. Written as DNA, the CDR3 is TGTGCCAGCAGCGATACCGGGACTGGCACAGATACGCAGTATTTT.

The chain recombines TRBV9 with TRBJ2-5; TRBD2 aligns across 16 bases. V lost 0 bases to trimming and J lost 3 bases; unmatched junction nucleotides: 2. The V gene's germline CDR1 is SGDLS and CDR2 YYNGEE. This CDR3 has 17 residues. The CDR3 region is CASSVGGLAGGEETQYF. DNA of the CDR3: TGTGCCAGCAGCGTAGGGGGACTAGCGGGAGGGGAAGAGACCCAGTACTTC.

Here the CDR3 reads CASSLGQSYNEQFF. The CDR3 nucleotides are TGCGCCAGCAGCTTGGGACAGTCCTACAATGAGCAGTTCTTC. The gene calls are TRBV5-1 and TRBJ2-1; D is possibly TRBD1 (5 bases). V gave up 0 bases and J gave up 1 base, with 5 bases separating them. The germline V gene encodes CDR1 SGHRS and CDR2 YFSETQ. The CDR3 is made up of 14 amino acids.